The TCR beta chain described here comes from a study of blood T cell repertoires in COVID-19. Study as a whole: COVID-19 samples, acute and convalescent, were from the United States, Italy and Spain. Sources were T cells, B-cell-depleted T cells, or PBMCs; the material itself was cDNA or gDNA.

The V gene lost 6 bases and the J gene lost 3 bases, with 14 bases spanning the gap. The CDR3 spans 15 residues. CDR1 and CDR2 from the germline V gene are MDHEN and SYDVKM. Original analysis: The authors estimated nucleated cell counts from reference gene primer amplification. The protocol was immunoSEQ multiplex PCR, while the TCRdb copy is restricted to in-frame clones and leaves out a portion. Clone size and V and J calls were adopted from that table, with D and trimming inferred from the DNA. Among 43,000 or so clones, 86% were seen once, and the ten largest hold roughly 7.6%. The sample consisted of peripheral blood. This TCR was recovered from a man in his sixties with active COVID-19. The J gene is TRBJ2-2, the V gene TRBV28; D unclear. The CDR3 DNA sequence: TGTGCCAGCAGCCTTGCTCCTATGGACACCGGGGAGCTGTTTTTT. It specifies CASSLAPMDTGELFF.